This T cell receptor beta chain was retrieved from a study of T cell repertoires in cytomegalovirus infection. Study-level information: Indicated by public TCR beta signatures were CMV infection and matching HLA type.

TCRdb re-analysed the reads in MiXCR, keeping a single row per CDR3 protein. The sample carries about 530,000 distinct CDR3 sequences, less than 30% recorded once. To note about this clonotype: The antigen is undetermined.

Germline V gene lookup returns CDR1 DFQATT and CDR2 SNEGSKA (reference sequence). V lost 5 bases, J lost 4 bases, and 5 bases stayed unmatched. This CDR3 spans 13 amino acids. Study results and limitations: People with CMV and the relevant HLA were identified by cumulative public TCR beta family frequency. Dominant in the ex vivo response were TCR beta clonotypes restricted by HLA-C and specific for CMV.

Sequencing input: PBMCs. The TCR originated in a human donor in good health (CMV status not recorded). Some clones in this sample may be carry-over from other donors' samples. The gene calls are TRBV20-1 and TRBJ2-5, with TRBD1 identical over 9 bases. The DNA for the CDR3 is TGCAGTGCTTCGGGACAGGGCGCAGAGACCCAGTACTTC. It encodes CSASGQGAETQYF.